One TCR beta chain is described in this entry. This clone was recorded a few times. It has no known antigen specificity. The record has no base qualities; no much larger clone is one base away. From each donor, a single peripheral blood sample of around 120 mL on average was drawn into heparinised tubes. A BD FACSAria II was used to sort naive, central memory, regulatory and stem cell-like memory CD4+ T cells with a panel that included CD45RO, CCR7, CD25, CD127, CD95 and CD27. All sorted populations exceeded 95% purity. PBMCs were isolated right away by Lymphoprep density gradient centrifugation and were stained directly, without culture. Samples were stained and sorted in pairs, with one healthy donor and one patient per experiment, so that batch effects were minimized. All of the isolated RNA was reverse transcribed with the High Capacity cDNA Reverse Transcription Kit, so expressed TCRB transcripts were sequenced. Naive, central memory and regulatory T cell samples underwent deep immunoSEQ sequencing, averaging around 3.7 million total reads per sample. Sorted cells were lysed in RLT buffer and RNA was extracted with DNase-treated RNeasy Micro or Mini kits, depending on cell number. Each cell subset was processed separately to prevent cross-contamination, with patient and healthy donor samples processed together. TCRB sequences were amplified from cDNA with the immunoSEQ multiplex PCR, producing 87-bp fragments spanning the CDR3 region. Sequencing of the amplicons was done on the Illumina HiSeq platform. Concerning the study's data processing: PCR bias was corrected computationally using synthetic template baselines, and reads within Hamming distance 2 were collapsed, with unmergeable singletons discarded. Reads were aligned against IMGT so that V, D and J genes, CDR3 length and insertions or deletions at six rearrangement sites could be assigned. Within each subset, clonotype counts were normalized to the number of sorted cells before true diversity and Gini coefficients were calculated with the tcR R package. The overlap coefficient, calculated on TCRB nucleotide sequences, was used to quantify repertoire sharing. As a proxy for the pre-selection repertoire, out-of-frame TCRB sequences from naive cells were analyzed. TCRdb retrieved this table from immuneACCESS and kept in-frame rearrangements only. Not all clones are present; in checked studies, unresolved V genes account for under half, and no reason is known for the remainder. Clone size and V and J calls were adopted from that table, with D and trimming inferred from the DNA. A total of about 930,000 clones appear in this sample, 15% to 20% of them only once. Around 0.02% of the sample is taken by the ten largest.

As encoded in the germline V gene, CDR1 is MNHNS while CDR2 is SASEGT. Unmatched junction bases come to 10, with V trimmed by 3 bases and J by 0 bases. From its cysteine to its phenylalanine, the CDR3 spans 19 amino acids. The kept DNA is CDR3 alone, 57 bases in frame from the first base. This record belongs to a study of beta chain features in type 1 diabetes (dated by TCRdb to the late 2010s). In the study overall: No differences in mean age, gender distribution, total cell number or subset yield were found between patients and healthy donors. Regulatory and stem cell-like memory subsets were obtained from only 8 patients and roughly 8 healthy donors, while naive and central memory subsets were obtained from all 28 donors. A total of 107,917,701 sorted cells were examined across all samples, and a strong correlation was observed between cell number per subset and RNA yield. The study compared the TCRB repertoires of sorted circulating CD4+ T cell subsets in recently diagnosed type 1 diabetes patients with those in matched healthy donors. Results and caveats for the whole study, not just this receptor: Naive, central memory and regulatory TCRB repertoires appeared more similar among patients than among healthy donors. Patients with type 1 diabetes made fewer insertions and deleted more nucleotides at VDJ recombination sites, implying thymic rearrangement abnormalities. Because cDNA was sequenced instead of genomic DNA, highly expressing activated cells could be over-represented, though the groups showed no difference in activation or CD3 levels. PCR might favor shorter templates, but patient and control samples were amplified and corrected together, so any skew would affect both groups equally. HLA sub-analyses involved small numbers of individuals, so any influence of HLA type on TCRB rearrangement remained unresolved. A moderate but significant shortening of TCRB CDR3 length was observed in type 1 diabetes patients in all four CD4+ subsets.

This sequence uses TRBV6-1 and TRBJ2-3, with 12 central nucleotides matching TRBD2. Sequencing input: naive CD4+ T cells from blood. The cell subset or site label, read with the paper, signifies: true naive CD4+ T cells. The sequence was collected from a woman under 30 in good health. The CDR3 protein: CASSEGATSGSRSTDTQYF. The DNA sequence is as follows: TGTGCCAGCAGTGAGGGGGCGACTAGCGGGAGCCGGAGCACAGATACGCAGTATTTT.